Below are 27 T cell receptor beta chains sequenced from a single sample in a study of cytomegalovirus exposure and HLA in healthy donors (dated 2017 in TCRdb). The method was the immunoSEQ multiplex PCR assay. The multiplex PCR relied on a mix of 60 forward primers for TCR Vbeta segments and 13 reverse primers for TCR Jbeta segments. The table was pulled from immuneACCESS by TCRdb, which kept in-frame rearrangements only. Such tables lose some clones; where checked, under half of the loss comes from unresolved V genes, and the rest has no known cause. The sample table records about 120,000 clones; around 78% of these occur just once. The top ten hold around 20% of the sample. Sequences were obtained from PBMCs. These receptor sequences come from a man younger than 35 in good health and CMV-seropositive.

This chain links TRBV28 with TRBJ1-6; D may be TRBD1 (5 bases). The CDR3 totals 13 residues. Germline assignment: CDR1 MDHEN and CDR2 SYDVKM. Trimming cost V 5 bases and J 9 bases, with 11 bases left between them. The DNA for the CDR3 is TGTGCCAGCAGTCCACAAAGGGGTTCACCCCTCCACTTT. Translated: CASSPQRGSPLHF.

The rearrangement uses TRBV19 and TRBJ2-5, with D possibly matching TRBD1 (5 bases). V was clipped by 3 bases and J by 5 bases, with 16 bases between them. The CDR3 runs 15 residues. Germline-derived CDR1 and CDR2 are LNHDA and SQIVND (reference sequence). CDR3 DNA sequence: TGTGCCAGTAGTATTTCCTCCGGCAAGGGGGAGACCCAGTACTTC. Translation gives CASSISSGKGETQYF.

V gene TRBV4-2 combines with J gene TRBJ2-1; 10 bases fit TRBD2. The V segment lost 1 base and the J segment 10 bases; nucleotides outside the gene matches: 4. The CDR3 is 14 residues long. Germline CDR1 and CDR2: LGHNA and YNFKEQ. CDR3 sequence: CASSQGNSGGEQFF. CDR3 nucleotides: TGTGCCAGCAGCCAAGGAAATAGCGGGGGGGAGCAGTTCTTC.

The chain carries TRBV6-1 and TRBJ1-1, with TRBD1 matching 7 bases. The CDR3 consists of 12 residues. Germline lookup yields CDR1 MNHNS and CDR2 SASEGT. Losses at the gene ends were 6 bases for V and 13 bases for J; bases not matched to a gene: 11. In nucleotides, the CDR3 is TGTGCCAGCAGCCGACAGGGCTCTGGGGGTTTCTTT. This encodes CASSRQGSGGFF.

The genes are TRBV29-1 and TRBJ1-2, with D possibly being TRBD1 (5 bases). CDR1 SQVTM and CDR2 ANQGSEA come from the germline V gene. Trimming stripped 0 bases from V and 7 bases from J, with 15 bases between. The CDR3 extends over 14 amino acids. The CDR3 protein is CSVEDAGGVSGYTF. The CDR3 coding sequence is TGCAGCGTTGAAGACGCCGGGGGGGTTAGTGGCTACACCTTC.

The rearrangement joins TRBV6-6 to TRBJ1-2; possibly TRBD1 for D (5 bases). CDR1 is MNHNY, CDR2 SVGAGI, per germline (reference sequence). V was cut by 7 bases and J by 11 bases, with 20 bases left in between. The CDR3 loop spans 13 amino acids. The DNA of the CDR3 is TGTGCCAGCAACGCAGGGTGGCCGATGGGGTACACCTTC. This codes for CASNAGWPMGYTF.

As DNA, the CDR3 is TGTGCCAGCAGCCCGAAACCCGGGACAGGGGCGGTTGAAGCTTTCTTT. Protein sequence: CASSPKPGTGAVEAFF. V gene TRBV11-2 combines with J gene TRBJ1-1; 10 bases are shared with TRBD1. Per germline, CDR1 SGHAT and CDR2 FQNNGV. This CDR3 has 16 amino acids. The V and J ends lost 5 bases and 7 bases, in that order; junction bases with no gene match: 13.

In this sample, this clone turned up once. The chain uses TRBV4-2 and TRBJ1-2; no firm D call. This CDR3 contains 16 residues. V gave up 1 base and J gave up 4 bases, with 16 bases separating them. Germline V lookup: CDR1 LGHNA, CDR2 YNFKEQ. CDR3 in DNA: TGTGCCAGCAGCCAAGCTATTCAGGAAATGGGCTATGGCTACACCTTC. It translates to CASSQAIQEMGYGYTF.

This clone came up a few times. The chain has TRBV6-1 and TRBJ1-2, with 7 bases that match TRBD1. Germline loops: CDR1 MNHNS, CDR2 SASEGT. V lost 6 bases, J lost 2 bases, and 9 bases stayed unmatched. The length of the CDR3 is 15 residues. The CDR3 coding sequence is TGTGCCAGCAGACCTTCGGGACAGATCAACTATGGCTACACCTTC. Encoded protein: CASRPSGQINYGYTF.

The CDR3 loop is CASRLTGLEQYF. The CDR3, as DNA: TGTGCCAGCAGGCTGACAGGGCTCGAGCAGTACTTC. V is TRBV28 and J is TRBJ2-7, with TRBD1 matching over 7 bases. Germline V gives CDR1 MDHEN, CDR2 SYDVKM. The CDR3 contains 12 residues. J gave up 6 bases and V 6 bases, and 5 bases lay outside the gene matches.

The V call is TRBV4-2, the J call TRBJ1-5, with 7 bases that match TRBD1. CDR3 length: 21 amino acids. Germline CDR1 reads LGHNA; CDR2 reads YNFKEQ. V was pared by 0 bases and J by 3 bases, with 20 bases of the junction left unmatched. This CDR3 reads CASSQDLWGIGTGAANQPQHF. DNA for the CDR3: TGTGCCAGCAGCCAAGATCTTTGGGGAATTGGAACAGGGGCGGCCAATCAGCCCCAGCATTTT.

This sequence joins TRBV2 and TRBJ2-7; D is possibly TRBD2 (5 bases). Trimming shortened V by 6 bases and J by 1 base, and 13 bases separated the two germline ends. The germline CDR1 and CDR2 sequences are SNHLY and FYNNEI. The CDR3 consists of 14 residues. The CDR3 nucleotides are TGTGCCAGCAGGAGAGAGGAGGTTTCCTACGAGCAGTACTTC. Translation gives CASRREEVSYEQYF.

This clone was counted once. The chain is built from TRBV28 and TRBJ2-7; 11 bases agree with TRBD1. Per the germline V gene, CDR1 is MDHEN and CDR2 is SYDVKM. Trimming removed 6 bases from V and 2 bases from J; junction bases left unmatched: 18. CDR3 length equals 19 residues. This CDR3 is CASSQDWDRGSLLPYEQYF. In DNA, the CDR3 is TGTGCCAGCAGCCAGGATTGGGACAGGGGGTCACTCTTGCCCTACGAGCAGTACTTC.

V usage is TRBV11-1 and J usage is TRBJ1-2; 7 positions match TRBD1. J lost 5 bases, V lost 5 bases, and 5 bases had no gene match. There are 13 residues in the CDR3. CDR1 is SGHAT and CDR2 is FQDESV in the germline V gene (reference sequence). The DNA of the CDR3 is TGTGCCAGCAGCCCGACAGGGCCATATGGCTACACCTTC. Its translation is CASSPTGPYGYTF.

The genes are TRBV6-6 and TRBJ1-6; TRBD1 matches 7 bases. With V trimmed by 2 bases and J by 7 bases, 8 bases remained unmatched. The CDR3 runs to 16 residues. Germline V lookup: CDR1 MNHNY, CDR2 SVGAGI (reference sequence). CDR3 sequence: CASSYRRQGQNSPLHF. CDR3 in DNA: TGTGCCAGCAGTTACCGACGACAGGGACAGAATTCACCCCTCCACTTT.

The rearrangement uses TRBV30 and TRBJ2-7; no reliable D call. Germline CDR1 and CDR2: GTSNPN and SVGIG (reference sequence). V lost 0 bases to trimming and J lost 5 bases, with 8 bases between them. This CDR3 has 12 residues. For the CDR3, the DNA is TGTGCCTGGAGTGTCCTCACACACGAGCAGTACTTC. Its translation: CAWSVLTHEQYF.

V gene TRBV18 combines with J gene TRBJ1-2; tentatively, D is TRBD1 (6 bases). Trimming left V 3 bases short and J 2 bases short, with 10 bases between. Germline-derived CDR1 and CDR2 are KGHSH and LQKENI. The CDR3 consists of 14 residues. The CDR3 protein is CASSPKGENYGYTF. The CDR3 nucleotides are TGTGCCAGCTCACCGAAGGGGGAAAACTATGGCTACACCTTC.

With respect to this clone: Distinct nucleotide sequences in the sample also encode this CDR3. The rearrangement links TRBV6-6 to TRBJ1-1; D perhaps matches TRBD1 (5 bases). This CDR3 spans 13 amino acids. Germline V CDR1 and CDR2: MNHNY, SVGAGI (reference sequence). V gave up 4 bases and J gave up 1 base, with 7 bases separating them. DNA for the CDR3: TGTGCCAGCAGTTCAGGACAGAACACTGAAGCTTTCTTT. This codes for CASSSGQNTEAFF.

This rearrangement joins TRBV5-1 to TRBJ1-4; TRBD1 aligns across 9 bases. This CDR3 spans 15 amino acids. V trimming: 4 bases; J trimming: 10 bases; junction bases outside the gene matches: 11. Germline CDR1 and CDR2: SGHRS and YFSETQ. The CDR3 protein is CASSVPGQGEVKLFF. CDR3 in DNA: TGCGCCAGCAGCGTACCGGGACAGGGAGAGGTAAAACTGTTTTTT.

The chain uses TRBV7-9 and TRBJ2-7; a weak D match, TRBD1 (5 bases). Germline lookup yields CDR1 SEHNR and CDR2 FQNEAQ (reference sequence). V lost 1 base, J lost 3 bases, and 10 bases lay in between. The CDR3 has 14 amino acids. The CDR3, as DNA: TGTGCCAGCAGCTTAGAGGCAGGGTACTACGAGCAGTACTTC. This translates into CASSLEAGYYEQYF.

This clone has a single count. The chain combines TRBV6-6 with TRBJ2-2; D gene unclear. Germline-derived CDR1 and CDR2 are MNHNY and SVGAGI (reference sequence). There are 14 residues in the CDR3. Trimming cost V 2 bases and J 6 bases, with 10 bases left between them. The CDR3 coding sequence is TGTGCCAGCAGTTACAAGCCCGCTCCCGGGGAGCTGTTTTTT. Protein: CASSYKPAPGELFF.

The rearrangement uses TRBV6-6 and TRBJ1-2; weak D call: TRBD1 (5 bases). Per germline, CDR1 MNHNY and CDR2 SVGAGI (reference sequence). The CDR3 is 14 residues long. V gave up 8 bases and J gave up 0 bases, with 13 bases separating them. The CDR3 sequence is CASLGGGANYGYTF. The DNA of the CDR3 is TGTGCCAGCCTGGGCGGGGGGGCTAACTATGGCTACACCTTC.

This chain uses TRBV20-1 with TRBJ2-7, with a possible D match to TRBD2 (5 bases). Between the trimmed V and J ends, which lost 3 bases and 3 bases, there was a span of 6 bases. The germline V gene encodes CDR1 DFQATT and CDR2 SNEGSKA (reference sequence). The CDR3 loop spans 11 amino acids. DNA for the CDR3: TGCAGTGCTAGCGAGGGCTACGAGCAGTACTTC. It specifies CSASEGYEQYF.

In this sample, this clone turned up a few times. V gene TRBV5-1 combines with J gene TRBJ2-3, with TRBD2 matching over 8 bases. This CDR3 comprises 19 residues. In germline, CDR1 is SGHRS, CDR2 YFSETQ. Unmatched junction bases numbered 19, after V lost 6 bases and J lost 1 base. CDR3 sequence (DNA): TGCGCCAGCAAAACCACCGGGACTAGAATTGCGGGTGGCACAGATACGCAGTATTTT. This gives the protein CASKTTGTRIAGGTDTQYF.

The chain joins TRBV6-4 to TRBJ1-5, with TRBD1 matching over 10 bases. The germline gives CDR1 MRHNA, CDR2 SNTAGT. V gave up 6 bases and J gave up 4 bases; unmatched junction bases: 24. The CDR3 loop spans 21 amino acids. The CDR3 DNA reads TGTGCCAGCAGGGACGGCGAGGGGCACGCGGGGGACAGGGGACGGAATCAGCCCCAGCATTTT. Translated, it gives CASRDGEGHAGDRGRNQPQHF.

This clone has just one count. The gene calls are TRBV7-6 and TRBJ2-7, with a weak D call TRBD2 (6 bases). This CDR3 spans 15 amino acids. Germline V lookup: CDR1 SGHVS, CDR2 FNYEAQ. Trimming left V 1 base short and J 3 bases short, with 13 bases between. The CDR3, as DNA: TGTGCCAGCAGCTTAGGGGCGGGAAGCCACTACGAGCAGTACTTC. This encodes CASSLGAGSHYEQYF.

The chain employs TRBV1 and TRBJ2-3; the D segment call TRBD1 is taken from the table without a DNA check. TRBV1 is deemed a pseudogene. The CDR3 totals 14 residues. The CDR3 spells CTSSRGKGADTQYF. The CDR3, as DNA: TGCACCAGCAGCCGAGGCAAAGGGGCAGATACGCAGTATTTT.